The 20 T cell receptor beta chains reported below all come from one sample, sequenced in a study of blood T cell repertoires in COVID-19. Assay: immunoSEQ multiplex PCR; the TCRdb copy retains only in-frame clones and omits some. The sample yields around 98,000 clones, about four fifths seen once. Sequencing input: peripheral blood. The origin of the receptors is a woman in her sixties or seventies with acute or convalescent COVID-19.

The chain has TRBV29-1 and TRBJ2-1, with 9 bases aligning to TRBD2. Germline CDR1 reads SQVTM; CDR2 reads ANQGSEA. The V gene end was trimmed by 5 bases and the J gene end by 12 bases; junction bases not matched to a gene: 11. This CDR3 region has 13 residues. CDR3 sequence reads: CSVFSGGPLGQFF. The CDR3 DNA reads as TGCAGCGTTTTCAGCGGGGGGCCCTTAGGGCAGTTCTTC.

The chain recombines TRBV9 with TRBJ1-6; 8 positions match TRBD1. J lost 7 bases, V lost 3 bases, and 6 bases had no gene match. CDR1 SGDLS and CDR2 YYNGEE come from the germline V gene. The CDR3 spans 15 residues. The CDR3 coding sequence is TGTGCCAGCAGCGCGACAGGGGTAGAGAATTCACCCCTCCACTTT. Translating gives CASSATGVENSPLHF.

Comment on this clone: This CDR3 is also generated by other DNA sequences in the sample. The chain carries TRBV6-5 and TRBJ1-5; 9 positions agree with TRBD1. The length of the CDR3 is 15 residues. The V segment lost 5 bases and the J segment 2 bases; nucleotides outside the gene matches: 4. The germline V gene encodes CDR1 MNHEY and CDR2 SVGAGI. The CDR3: CASSLDRGGNQPQHF. Written as DNA, the CDR3 is TGTGCCAGCAGTCTGGACAGGGGAGGCAATCAGCCCCAGCATTTT.

This clone was observed a handful of times. The V call is TRBV12-3 or TRBV12-4, the J call TRBJ1-1; 9 bases align to TRBD1. CDR3 size: 13 residues. Trimming at V came to 5 bases and at J to 5 bases, leaving 3 bases not matched to a gene. The DNA for the CDR3 is TGTGCCAGCAGTGTGGACAGGGGAACTGAAGCTTTCTTT. Protein: CASSVDRGTEAFF.

The chain couples TRBV7-2 to TRBJ2-1, with 9 bases fitting TRBD2. The length of the CDR3 is 14 residues. Germline V gives CDR1 SGHTA, CDR2 FQGNSA. Trimming cost V 7 bases and J 5 bases; bases outside gene matches: 6. CDR3 DNA sequence: TGTGCCAGCACTTTGACTAGCGGCAACAATGAGCAGTTCTTC. Translation: CASTLTSGNNEQFF.

The chain couples TRBV6-1 to TRBJ2-3, with 8 bases that match TRBD2. The CDR3 loop spans 14 amino acids. V was pared by 3 bases and J by 6 bases, with 5 bases of the junction left unmatched. Germline V gives CDR1 MNHNS, CDR2 SASEGT. In nucleotides, the CDR3 is TGTGCCAGCAGTGAGCGGGGGGATCGGGATACGCAGTATTTT. Its protein is CASSERGDRDTQYF.

As DNA, the CDR3 is TGTGCCAGCAGCTATACAGGGGTAACTGAAGCTTTCTTT. As protein: CASSYTGVTEAFF. The chain employs TRBV7-2 and TRBJ1-1; 7 bases fit TRBD1. The germline V gene has CDR1 SGHTA and CDR2 FQGNSA. V shed 4 bases, J shed 5 bases, and the junction held 4 bases outside the gene matches. CDR3 length: 13 residues.

Concerning this clone itself: A far larger clone lies a single base away; this is likely a read error. The identical CDR3 is also encoded by other nucleotide sequences in the sample. The rearrangement joins TRBV7-9 to TRBJ2-7; TRBD2 matches at 8 bases. The V segment lost 1 base and the J segment 3 bases; nucleotides outside the gene matches: 11. The CDR3 length is 17 residues. Germline V lookup: CDR1 SEHNR, CDR2 FQNEAQ (reference sequence). The CDR3 here is CASSLVWARGGFYEQYF. CDR3 sequence (DNA): TGTGCCAGCAGCTTAGTGTGGGCTCGGGGGGGCTTCTACGAGCAGTACTTC.

This clone was seen a handful of times. The gene calls are TRBV7-9 and TRBJ1-2; D is unresolved. Trimming cost V 4 bases and J 6 bases, with 15 bases left between them. Looked up from germline, CDR1 is SEHNR and CDR2 is FQNEAQ (reference sequence). The CDR3 length is 14 residues. CDR3 in amino acids: CASSSPGLFHGYTF. The CDR3 region has the DNA TGTGCCAGCAGCTCCCCGGGTCTTTTTCATGGCTACACCTTC.

The rearrangement uses TRBV2 and TRBJ2-2; possibly TRBD2 for D (5 bases). With 3 bases removed from V and 4 bases from J, the gap between germline ends came to 15 bases. Germline V gene lookup returns CDR1 SNHLY and CDR2 FYNNEI. This CDR3 has 16 residues. The CDR3 protein is CASSDEGAPVTGELFF. Written as DNA, the CDR3 is TGTGCCAGCAGTGATGAGGGAGCGCCGGTCACCGGGGAGCTGTTTTTT.

The V and J genes are TRBV28 and TRBJ2-4; 9 bases are shared with TRBD2. The CDR3 has 19 residues. Germline V lookup: CDR1 MDHEN, CDR2 SYDVKM. Losses at the gene ends were 6 bases for V and 0 bases for J; bases not matched to a gene: 15. CDR3 sequence reads: CASSSLSGGHSLAKNIQYF. CDR3 DNA: TGTGCCAGCAGCTCTCTCAGCGGGGGGCATTCACTAGCCAAAAACATTCAGTACTTC.

The CDR3 protein is CASSIDRWSGTGGSPLHF. The CDR3 DNA reads TGTGCCAGTAGTATAGATCGTTGGTCCGGGACAGGGGGCTCACCCCTCCACTTT. The V and J genes are TRBV19 and TRBJ1-6; 12 nucleotides align to TRBD1. Trimming cost V 0 bases and J 10 bases; bases outside gene matches: 10. Germline V lookup: CDR1 LNHDA, CDR2 SQIVND (reference sequence). CDR3 length: 18 amino acids.

This clone was picked up one time. Being one base from a much bigger clone, this may be a read error. This chain connects TRBV7-3 to TRBJ1-1, with D uncertain. The CDR3 runs 13 residues. V dropped 1 base and J dropped 1 base, with 4 bases sitting between them. Germline values: CDR1 SGHTA, CDR2 FQGTGA. Here the CDR3 reads CASSLNKNTEAFF. As DNA, the CDR3 is TGTGCCAGCAGCTTAAACAAGAACACTGAAGCTTTCTTT. Together with reference TRBV7-3 and TRBJ1-1, the CDR3 gives the full variable domain: GAGVSQTPSNKVTEKGKYVELRCDPISGHTALYWYRQSLGQGPEFLIYFQGTGAADDSGLPNDRFFAVRPEGSVSTLKIQRTERGDSAVYLCASSLNKNTEAFFGQGTRLTVV.

This chain connects TRBV18 to TRBJ1-3; possibly TRBD1 for D (5 bases). This CDR3 contains 14 residues. Trimming shortened V by 0 bases and J by 2 bases, and 5 bases separated the two germline ends. Germline CDR1 reads KGHSH; CDR2 reads LQKENI. CDR3 nucleotides: TGTGCCAGCTCACCACCGACAGCTGGAAACACCATATATTTT. It translates to CASSPPTAGNTIYF. Complete variable domain (other parts from reference TRBV18 and TRBJ1-3): NAGVMQNPRHLVRRRGQEARLRCSPMKGHSHVYWYRQLPEEGLKFMVYLQKENIIDESGMPKERFSAEFPKEGPSILRIQQVVRGDSAAYFCASSPPTAGNTIYFGEGSWLTVV.

The chain links TRBV6-5 to TRBJ1-2, with D tentatively TRBD1 (5 bases). Germline V CDR1 and CDR2: MNHEY, SVGAGI. Trimming took off 7 bases at V and 5 bases at J, with 14 bases between the two ends. The CDR3 totals 13 residues. CDR3 protein: CASTLTVGYGYTF. CDR3 coding DNA: TGTGCCAGCACTCTGACAGTGGGATATGGCTACACCTTC.

In this sample, this clone turned up a few times. J is TRBJ2-1 and V is TRBV4-2; TRBD2 matches 9 bases. The V gene end was trimmed by 1 base and the J gene end by 5 bases; junction bases not matched to a gene: 6. The CDR3 length is 16 residues. Germline loops: CDR1 LGHNA, CDR2 YNFKEQ. The CDR3 nucleotides are TGTGCCAGCAGCCAAGTCCCAGCGGGGGGCCACAATGAGCAGTTCTTC. Translation gives CASSQVPAGGHNEQFF.

The chain combines TRBV29-1 with TRBJ2-5; 12 bases line up with TRBD1. Germline V gene lookup returns CDR1 SQVTM and CDR2 ANQGSEA. The CDR3 is made up of 14 amino acids. The V and J ends lost 6 bases and 4 bases, in that order; junction bases with no gene match: 6. In nucleotides, the CDR3 is TGCAGCGTAGAACCGGGACAGGGGGCAGAGACCCAGTACTTC. Residues: CSVEPGQGAETQYF.

The V gene is TRBV27, the J gene TRBJ1-1; D is uncertain. The CDR3 is made up of 16 amino acids. V was clipped by 7 bases and J by 1 base, with 19 bases between them. Germline V gene lookup returns CDR1 MNHEY and CDR2 SMNVEV (reference sequence). The CDR3 nucleotides read TGTGCCAGCACCCCCCGGGAAGGCCGAAAGAACACTGAAGCTTTCTTT. Its protein product is CASTPREGRKNTEAFF.

The chain recombines TRBV21-1 with TRBJ1-1. TRBV21-1 constitutes a pseudogene. The CDR3 loop spans 15 amino acids. CDR3 in DNA: TGTGCCAGCAGCAAAGCGCTTGGGCGGGGGACTGAAGCTTTCTTT. Amino acid sequence: CASSKALGRGTEAFF.

The chain employs TRBV6-5 and TRBJ2-7; tentative D call: TRBD1 (6 bases). Germline CDR1 and CDR2: MNHEY and SVGAGI. This CDR3 has 12 amino acids. V lost 8 bases and J 2 bases, leaving 10 bases between the germline ends. CDR3 nucleotides: TGTGCCAGCGCCGGGACAACCTACGAGCAGTACTTC. This gives the protein CASAGTTYEQYF.